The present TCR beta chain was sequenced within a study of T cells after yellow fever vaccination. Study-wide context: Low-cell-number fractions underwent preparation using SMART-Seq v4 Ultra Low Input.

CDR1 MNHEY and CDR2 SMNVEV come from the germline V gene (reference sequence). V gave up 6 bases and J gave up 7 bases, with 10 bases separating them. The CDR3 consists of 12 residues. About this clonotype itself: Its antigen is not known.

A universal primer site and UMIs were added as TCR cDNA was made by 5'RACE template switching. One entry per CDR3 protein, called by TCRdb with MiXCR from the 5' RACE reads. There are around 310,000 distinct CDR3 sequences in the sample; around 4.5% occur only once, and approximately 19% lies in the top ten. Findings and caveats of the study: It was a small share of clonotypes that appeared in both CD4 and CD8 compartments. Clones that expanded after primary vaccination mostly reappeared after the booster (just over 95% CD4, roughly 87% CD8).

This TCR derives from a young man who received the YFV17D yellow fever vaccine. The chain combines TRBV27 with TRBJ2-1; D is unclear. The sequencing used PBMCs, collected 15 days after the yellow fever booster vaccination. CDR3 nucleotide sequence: TGTGCCAGCAGCAGAGAACCGAATGAGCAGTTCTTC. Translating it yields CASSREPNEQFF.